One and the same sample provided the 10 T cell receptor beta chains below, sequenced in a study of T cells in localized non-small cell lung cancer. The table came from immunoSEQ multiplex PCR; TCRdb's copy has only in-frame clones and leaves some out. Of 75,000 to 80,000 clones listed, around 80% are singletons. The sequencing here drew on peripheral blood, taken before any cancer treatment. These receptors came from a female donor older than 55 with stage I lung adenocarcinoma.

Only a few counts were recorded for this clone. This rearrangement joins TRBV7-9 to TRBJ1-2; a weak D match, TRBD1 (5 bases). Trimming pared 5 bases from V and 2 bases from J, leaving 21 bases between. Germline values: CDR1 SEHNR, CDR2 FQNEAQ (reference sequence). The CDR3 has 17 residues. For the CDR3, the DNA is TGTGCCAGCAGCCTCCACCAACCAAGGGACCTCAACTATGGCTACACCTTC. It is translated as CASSLHQPRDLNYGYTF.

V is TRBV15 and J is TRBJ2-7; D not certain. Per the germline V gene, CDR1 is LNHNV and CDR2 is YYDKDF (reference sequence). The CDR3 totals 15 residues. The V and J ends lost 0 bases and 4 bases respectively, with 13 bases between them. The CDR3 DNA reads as TGTGCCACCAGCAGAGATTATTCCGGAGATTACGAGCAGTACTTC. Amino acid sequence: CATSRDYSGDYEQYF. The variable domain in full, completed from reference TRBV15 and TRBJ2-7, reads DAMVIQNPRYQVTQFGKPVTLSCSQTLNHNVMYWYQQKSSQAPKLLFHYYDKDFNNEADTPDNFQSRRPNTSFCFLDIRSPGLGDTAMYLCATSRDYSGDYEQYFGPGTRLTVT.

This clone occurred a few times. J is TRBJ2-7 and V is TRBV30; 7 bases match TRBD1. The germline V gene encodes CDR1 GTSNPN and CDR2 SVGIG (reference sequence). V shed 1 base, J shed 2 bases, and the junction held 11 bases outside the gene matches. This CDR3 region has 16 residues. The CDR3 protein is CAWSGSVGGPPYEQYF. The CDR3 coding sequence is TGTGCCTGGAGTGGGTCCGTAGGGGGCCCCCCCTACGAGCAGTACTTC.

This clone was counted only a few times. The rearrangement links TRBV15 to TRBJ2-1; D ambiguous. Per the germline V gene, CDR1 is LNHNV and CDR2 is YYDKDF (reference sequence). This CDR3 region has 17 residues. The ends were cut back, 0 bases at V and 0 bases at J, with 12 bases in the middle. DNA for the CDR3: TGTGCCACCAGCAGAGACGGAGTCCAGAGCTCCTACAATGAGCAGTTCTTC. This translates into CATSRDGVQSSYNEQFF.

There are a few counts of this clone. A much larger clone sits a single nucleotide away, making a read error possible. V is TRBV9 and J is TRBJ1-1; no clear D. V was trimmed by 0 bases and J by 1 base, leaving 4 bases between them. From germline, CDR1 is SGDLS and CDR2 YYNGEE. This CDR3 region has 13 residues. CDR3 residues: CASSVDENTEAFF. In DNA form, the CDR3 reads TGTGCCAGCAGCGTAGACGAGAACACTGAAGCTTTCTTT.

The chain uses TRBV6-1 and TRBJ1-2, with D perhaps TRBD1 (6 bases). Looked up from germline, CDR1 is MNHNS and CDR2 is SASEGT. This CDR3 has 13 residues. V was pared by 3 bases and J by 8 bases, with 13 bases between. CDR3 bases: TGTGCCAGCAGTGAGGACAGCGGTGGAGGCTACACCTTC. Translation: CASSEDSGGGYTF.

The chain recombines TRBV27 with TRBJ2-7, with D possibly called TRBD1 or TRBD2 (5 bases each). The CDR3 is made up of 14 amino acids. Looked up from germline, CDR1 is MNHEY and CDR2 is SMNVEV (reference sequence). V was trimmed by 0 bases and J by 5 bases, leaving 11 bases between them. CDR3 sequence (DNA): TGTGCCAGCAGTTTATCGACCGGGGCCCACGAGCAGTACTTC. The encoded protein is CASSLSTGAHEQYF.

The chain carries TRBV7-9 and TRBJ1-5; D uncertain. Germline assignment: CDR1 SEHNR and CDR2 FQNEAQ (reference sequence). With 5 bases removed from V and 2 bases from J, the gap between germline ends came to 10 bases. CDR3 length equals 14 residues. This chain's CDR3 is CASSPPGGNQPQHF. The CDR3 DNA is TGTGCCAGCAGCCCCCCCGGGGGCAATCAGCCCCAGCATTTT.

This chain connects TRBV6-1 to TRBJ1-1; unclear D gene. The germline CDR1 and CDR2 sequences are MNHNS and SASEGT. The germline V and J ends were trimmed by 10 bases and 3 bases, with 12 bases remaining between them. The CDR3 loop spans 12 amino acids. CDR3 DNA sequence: TGTGCCACTTCCTCTAGTTACACTGAAGCTTTCTTT. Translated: CATSSSYTEAFF.

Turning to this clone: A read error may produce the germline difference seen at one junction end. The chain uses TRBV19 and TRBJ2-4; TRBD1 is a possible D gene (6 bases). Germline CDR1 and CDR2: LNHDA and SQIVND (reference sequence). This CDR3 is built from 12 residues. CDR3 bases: TGTGCCACTTCCTGGTCAGGACAGAAAGTGCACTTC. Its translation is CATSWSGQKVHF.